Each of the 29 T cell receptor beta chains below was sequenced from the same sample in a study of early T cells in non-severe SARS-CoV-2 infection. TCRdb reprocessed the 5' RACE reads with MiXCR, giving one entry per CDR3 protein. The sample lists 77,000 or so distinct CDR3 sequences, about 15% occurring once. Source: whole blood, taken at baseline. These receptors were obtained from an adult who was a healthcare worker with PCR-confirmed SARS-CoV-2 infection or an uninfected control (not recorded which).

Ten or more counts support this clonotype. The chain links TRBV2 to TRBJ1-4, with D hard to call. Trimming removed 1 base at V and 7 bases at J, with 13 bases between. The germline CDR1 and CDR2 sequences are SNHLY and FYNNEI. The CDR3 length is 15 residues. The CDR3 protein is CASSEGPGRAEKLFF. DNA for the CDR3: TGTGCCAGCAGTGAAGGACCCGGGAGGGCTGAAAAACTGTTTTTT.

The table lists this clonotype with a few counts. The rearrangement uses TRBV7-2 and TRBJ2-7; D is ambiguous. Germline lookup yields CDR1 SGHTA and CDR2 FQGNSA. The CDR3 consists of 14 residues. The V and J ends lost 5 bases and 2 bases respectively, with 13 bases between them. The CDR3 region has the DNA TGTGCCAGCAGCAGAAGGTTAGCACCCTACGAGCAGTACTTC. Amino acids: CASSRRLAPYEQYF.

This clonotype was counted a few times. The rearrangement links TRBV7-3 to TRBJ2-5; 9 positions match TRBD1. Germline CDR1 is SGHTA and CDR2 is FQGTGA. The CDR3 is 15 residues long. V lost 4 bases and J lost 3; bases outside the gene matches: 6. The CDR3 protein is CASSSNRGREETQYF. The CDR3 bases are TGTGCCAGCAGCTCGAACAGGGGGCGGGAAGAGACCCAGTACTTC.

This chain joins TRBV1 and TRBJ2-5; the table's D call TRBD2 went unverified against the DNA. TRBV1 is designated a pseudogene. The CDR3 has 13 amino acids. In DNA form, the CDR3 reads TGCACCAGGGGGACTAGCGGGTGGGAGACCCAGTACTTC. Translation gives CTRGTSGWETQYF.

This clonotype was recorded a few times. V is TRBV20-1 and J is TRBJ2-7; D ambiguous. Trimming took off 1 base at V and 4 bases at J, with 14 bases between the two ends. This CDR3 is built from 14 residues. CDR1 is DFQATT, CDR2 SNEGSKA, per germline (reference sequence). In DNA form, the CDR3 reads TGCAGTGCTAGAGTTCCAGCAAGTGGTTACGAGCAGTACTTC. Translation: CSARVPASGYEQYF.

A few counts support this clonotype. V usage is TRBV5-4 and J usage is TRBJ2-3, with 13 bases identical to TRBD2. The CDR3 runs 16 residues. Germline lookup yields CDR1 SGHNT and CDR2 YYREEE (reference sequence). Unmatched junction bases numbered 6, after V lost 2 bases and J lost 6 bases. The CDR3 sequence: CASSFRLAGGWDTQYF. CDR3 DNA: TGTGCCAGCAGCTTCAGACTAGCGGGAGGATGGGATACGCAGTATTTT.

V and J are TRBV3-1 and TRBJ2-2; TRBD1 aligns across 7 bases. Losses at the gene ends were 4 bases for V and 1 base for J; bases not matched to a gene: 6. Germline V gene sequence: CDR1 LGHDT, CDR2 YNNKEL (reference sequence). The CDR3 length is 16 residues. The CDR3 spells CASSLYRGENTGELFF. CDR3 DNA sequence: TGTGCCAGCAGCCTCTACAGGGGAGAGAACACCGGGGAGCTGTTTTTT.

Ten or more counts support this clonotype. The V and J genes are TRBV7-8 and TRBJ2-2, with D unresolved. The ends were cut back, 0 bases at V and 4 bases at J, with 12 bases in the middle. This CDR3 is built from 16 residues. Germline CDR1 is SGHVS and CDR2 is FQNEAQ. This chain's CDR3 is CASSLARQDITGELFF. CDR3 nucleotides: TGTGCCAGCAGCTTAGCGCGTCAGGATATCACCGGGGAGCTGTTTTTT.

The chain carries TRBV24-1 and TRBJ2-3; D possibly corresponds to TRBD1 (6 bases). The CDR3 has 14 amino acids. The ends were cut back, 5 bases at V and 0 bases at J, with 8 bases in the middle. Germline values: CDR1 KGHDR, CDR2 SFDVKD. The CDR3 coding sequence is TGTGCCACCAGTGGGACAGCTAGCACAGATACGCAGTATTTT. Translating it yields CATSGTASTDTQYF.

V usage is TRBV3-1 and J usage is TRBJ2-2, with 9 bases that match TRBD2. The CDR3 is 18 amino acids. Trimming cost V 0 bases and J 5 bases; bases outside gene matches: 10. Germline CDR1 reads LGHDT; CDR2 reads YNNKEL (reference sequence). CDR3 sequence reads: CASSQDSGAGGRTGELFF. In nucleotides, the CDR3 is TGTGCCAGCAGCCAAGATTCCGGCGCGGGAGGGAGGACCGGGGAGCTGTTTTTT.

Ten or more counts support this clonotype. This chain links TRBV11-2 with TRBJ2-7; 15 bases are a match to TRBD2. The CDR3 length is 17 residues. Germline values: CDR1 SGHAT, CDR2 FQNNGV. The V and J ends lost 1 base and 6 bases, in that order; junction bases with no gene match: 7. Written as DNA, the CDR3 is TGTGCCAGCAGCTTAGTCCCGGGACTAGCGGGAGGAGGCGAGCAGTACTTC. This sequence encodes CASSLVPGLAGGGEQYF.

This sequence joins TRBV29-1 and TRBJ2-3; D may be TRBD2 (6 bases). Germline-derived CDR1 and CDR2 are SQVTM and ANQGSEA. The CDR3 spans 13 residues. V shed 8 bases and J shed 2 bases, with 14 bases lying between them. The CDR3 reads CSNRETFTDTQYF. The CDR3, as DNA: TGCAGCAACCGGGAGACCTTCACAGATACGCAGTATTTT.

CDR3 loop: CASNLGLAGGPGDEQFF. DNA for the CDR3: TGTGCCAGCAACCTCGGACTAGCGGGAGGGCCTGGGGACGAGCAGTTCTTC. V gene TRBV7-6 combines with J gene TRBJ2-1; 15 bases agree with TRBD2. After removal of 7 bases from V and 10 bases from J, the junction contained 14 bases not matched to a gene. The CDR3 runs to 17 residues. Germline CDR1 and CDR2: SGHVS and FNYEAQ.

In its sample, this clonotype was seen a few times. The CDR3 protein is CASSRRDRGSKETQYF. The DNA of the CDR3 is TGTGCCAGTAGTCGCCGGGACAGGGGCAGTAAAGAGACCCAGTACTTC. The rearrangement joins TRBV19 to TRBJ2-5; TRBD1 matches at 10 bases. CDR3 length: 16 residues. Germline lookup yields CDR1 LNHDA and CDR2 SQIVND (reference sequence). After removal of 5 bases from V and 3 bases from J, the junction contained 9 bases not matched to a gene.

This chain connects TRBV3-1 to TRBJ2-2, with TRBD1 matching 9 bases. The V gene end was trimmed by 6 bases and the J gene end by 5 bases; junction bases not matched to a gene: 4. Germline-derived CDR1 and CDR2 are LGHDT and YNNKEL (reference sequence). The CDR3 is 14 amino acids. CDR3 bases: TGTGCCAGCAGGGACAGGGGTGGGACCGGGGAGCTGTTTTTT. Translating gives CASRDRGGTGELFF.

There are a few counts of this clonotype. The chain links TRBV3-1 to TRBJ2-5, with 9 bases matching TRBD2. The CDR3 extends over 14 amino acids. In germline, CDR1 is LGHDT, CDR2 YNNKEL (reference sequence). V shed 8 bases, J shed 4 bases, and the junction held 8 bases outside the gene matches. In nucleotides, the CDR3 is TGTGCCAGCTATTTGGCGGGAGGGGCAGAGACCCAGTACTTC. It specifies CASYLAGGAETQYF.

The genes are TRBV3-1 and TRBJ1-3; no reliable D call. The CDR3 sequence is 13 residues long. CDR1 and CDR2 (germline): LGHDT, YNNKEL (reference sequence). V dropped 3 bases and J dropped 4 bases, with 7 bases sitting between them. The CDR3: CASSHNRGNTIYF. In nucleotides, the CDR3 is TGTGCCAGCAGCCACAATCGCGGAAACACCATATATTTT. Full variable domain (remainder filled in from reference TRBV3-1 and TRBJ1-3): DTAVSQTPKYLVTQMGNDKSIKCEQNLGHDTMYWYKQDSKKFLKIMFSYNNKELIINETVPNRFSPKSPDKAHLNLHINSLELGDSAVYFCASSHNRGNTIYFGEGSWLTVV.

This clonotype is judged medium-sized. The rearrangement links TRBV5-5 to TRBJ2-3; TRBD2 matches at 16 bases. The germline CDR1 and CDR2 sequences are SGHKS and YYEKEE (reference sequence). Trimming at V came to 2 bases and at J to 4 bases, leaving 7 bases not matched to a gene. The CDR3 runs 18 residues. The CDR3 reads CASSFGTSGRAAADTQYF. The DNA for the CDR3 is TGTGCCAGCAGCTTTGGGACTAGCGGGAGGGCTGCGGCAGATACGCAGTATTTT.

This clonotype was seen a few times. The chain carries TRBV27 and TRBJ2-3, with 9 bases matching TRBD2. This CDR3 region has 14 residues. J lost 4 bases, V lost 3 bases, and 2 bases had no gene match. Germline CDR1 is MNHEY and CDR2 is SMNVEV (reference sequence). The CDR3 DNA follows: TGTGCCAGCAGTTTTAGCGGGAGTTCAGATACGCAGTATTTT. It translates to CASSFSGSSDTQYF.

The CDR3 coding sequence is TGTGCCAGCAGTGAGGCTCTAGCGGTCAATGAGCAGTTCTTC. Encoded protein: CASSEALAVNEQFF. V is TRBV6-1 and J is TRBJ2-1; TRBD2 aligns across 7 bases. The CDR3 totals 14 residues. Germline CDR1 is MNHNS and CDR2 is SASEGT. With 3 bases clipped from V and 6 bases from J, the junction kept 5 bases outside the gene matches.

A few counts support this clonotype. This chain joins TRBV7-2 and TRBJ1-1; TRBD1 aligns across 8 bases. Trimming cost V 4 bases and J 5 bases; bases outside gene matches: 6. Per the germline V gene, CDR1 is SGHTA and CDR2 is FQGNSA. The CDR3 has 14 amino acids. As DNA, the CDR3 is TGTGCCAGCAGCTCCAGGGGGCTCGGGACTGAAGCTTTCTTT. Translated, it gives CASSSRGLGTEAFF.

This clonotype counts as medium-sized. The chain recombines TRBV7-3 with TRBJ2-6, with unresolved D. With 5 bases removed from V and 0 bases from J, the gap between germline ends came to 2 bases. The CDR3 extends over 13 amino acids. CDR1 is SGHTA, CDR2 FQGTGA, per germline. The DNA of the CDR3 is TGTGCCAGCAGCACCTCTGGGGCCAACGTCCTGACTTTC. Its protein is CASSTSGANVLTF.

This clonotype was detected a few times. The chain carries TRBV27 and TRBJ2-3, with D possibly being TRBD2 (6 bases). The germline gives CDR1 MNHEY, CDR2 SMNVEV (reference sequence). Deletions cut 6 bases from V and 2 bases from J, with 15 bases between. The CDR3 length is 15 residues. CDR3 DNA: TGTGCCAGCAGCCCTAACTCGGGGGTCACAGATACGCAGTATTTT. This sequence encodes CASSPNSGVTDTQYF.

This clonotype was detected many times. V usage is TRBV20-1 and J usage is TRBJ2-5; D is ambiguous. The V gene lost 3 bases and the J gene lost 1 base, with 15 bases spanning the gap. The germline V gene has CDR1 DFQATT and CDR2 SNEGSKA (reference sequence). The CDR3 consists of 15 residues. The CDR3 region has the DNA TGCAGTGCTAGCAGCCTCGGACGACCCCAAGAGACCCAGTACTTC. Translation: CSASSLGRPQETQYF.

The chain links TRBV19 to TRBJ2-1, with a possible D match to TRBD1 (7 bases). Per the germline V gene, CDR1 is LNHDA and CDR2 is SQIVND (reference sequence). V lost 5 bases, J lost 10 bases, and 9 bases lay in between. This CDR3 region has 11 residues. DNA of the CDR3: TGTGCCAGTAGTCAGGGGGGCGAGCAGTTCTTC. Its protein product is CASSQGGEQFF.

This clonotype has a count of ten or more. This rearrangement joins TRBV7-2 to TRBJ2-3; D uncertain. This CDR3 spans 14 amino acids. V lost 3 bases and J lost 2, with 9 bases in between. Germline loops: CDR1 SGHTA, CDR2 FQGNSA. The CDR3 coding sequence is TGTGCCAGCAGCTTTAGTGCGATCACAGATACGCAGTATTTT. Amino acid sequence: CASSFSAITDTQYF.

This clonotype was observed a handful of times. The genes are TRBV7-6 and TRBJ2-5; D might be TRBD2 (5 bases). Germline loops: CDR1 SGHVS, CDR2 FNYEAQ. The CDR3 is made up of 12 amino acids. V was trimmed by 5 bases and J by 5 bases, leaving 9 bases between them. DNA for the CDR3: TGTGCCAGCAGCCTACTAGGCGAGACCCAGTACTTC. It specifies CASSLLGETQYF. Together with reference TRBV7-6 and TRBJ2-5, the CDR3 gives the full variable domain: GAGVSQSPRYKVTKRGQDVALRCDPISGHVSLYWYRQALGQGPEFLTYFNYEAQQDKSGLPNDRFSAERPEGSISTLTIQRTEQRDSAMYRCASSLLGETQYFGPGTRLLVL.

This clonotype was seen just once. The J gene is TRBJ2-2, the V gene TRBV28; 11 nucleotides line up with TRBD1. CDR1 is MDHEN, CDR2 SYDVKM, per germline. This CDR3 region has 17 residues. J was trimmed by 3 bases and V by 8 bases; bases with no gene match: 11. DNA for the CDR3: TGTGCCAGCTCTCCCGTTCCGGGACAGGGGGACACCGGGGAGCTGTTTTTT. Translated: CASSPVPGQGDTGELFF.

The CDR3 reads CASSSARGAGNTIYF. CDR3 bases: TGTGCCAGCAGCTCTGCCCGGGGCGCCGGAAACACCATATATTTT. The V and J genes are TRBV5-4 and TRBJ1-3, with D perhaps TRBD1 (5 bases). This CDR3 comprises 15 residues. Germline V gives CDR1 SGHNT, CDR2 YYREEE (reference sequence). The ends were cut back, 3 bases at V and 4 bases at J, with 14 bases in the middle. Based on the CDR3 plus reference TRBV5-4 and TRBJ1-3, the full variable domain is ETGVTQSPTHLIKTRGQQVTLRCSSQSGHNTVSWYQQALGQGPQFIFQYYREEENGRGNFPPRFSGLQFPNYSSELNVNALELDDSALYLCASSSARGAGNTIYFGEGSWLTVV.